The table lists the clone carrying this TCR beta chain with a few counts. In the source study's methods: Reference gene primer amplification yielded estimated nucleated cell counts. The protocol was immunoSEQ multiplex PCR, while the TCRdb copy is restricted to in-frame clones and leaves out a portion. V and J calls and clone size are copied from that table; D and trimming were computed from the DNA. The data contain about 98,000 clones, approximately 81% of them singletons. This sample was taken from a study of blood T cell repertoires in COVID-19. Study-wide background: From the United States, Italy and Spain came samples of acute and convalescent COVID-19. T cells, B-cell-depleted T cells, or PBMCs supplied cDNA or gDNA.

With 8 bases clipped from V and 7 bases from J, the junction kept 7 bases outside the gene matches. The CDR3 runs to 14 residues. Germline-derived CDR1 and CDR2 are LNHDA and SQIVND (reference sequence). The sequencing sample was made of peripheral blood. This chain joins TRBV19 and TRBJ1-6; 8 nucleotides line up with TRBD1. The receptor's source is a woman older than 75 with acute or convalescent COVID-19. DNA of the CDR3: TGTGCCAGTCGAGCAGGGGGCCAAAATTCACCCCTCCACTTT. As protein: CASRAGGQNSPLHF.